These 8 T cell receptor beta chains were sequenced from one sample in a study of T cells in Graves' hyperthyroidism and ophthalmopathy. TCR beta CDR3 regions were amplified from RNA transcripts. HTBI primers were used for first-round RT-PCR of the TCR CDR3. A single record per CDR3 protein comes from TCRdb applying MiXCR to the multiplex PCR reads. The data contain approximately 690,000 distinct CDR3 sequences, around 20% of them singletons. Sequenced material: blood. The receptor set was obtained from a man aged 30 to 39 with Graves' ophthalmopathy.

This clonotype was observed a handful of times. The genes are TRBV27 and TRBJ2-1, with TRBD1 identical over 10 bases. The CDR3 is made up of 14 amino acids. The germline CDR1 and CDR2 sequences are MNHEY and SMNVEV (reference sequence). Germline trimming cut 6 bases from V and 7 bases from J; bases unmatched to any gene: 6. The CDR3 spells CASRTGGSGNEQFF. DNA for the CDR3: TGTGCCAGCAGGACAGGGGGCTCGGGTAATGAGCAGTTCTTC.

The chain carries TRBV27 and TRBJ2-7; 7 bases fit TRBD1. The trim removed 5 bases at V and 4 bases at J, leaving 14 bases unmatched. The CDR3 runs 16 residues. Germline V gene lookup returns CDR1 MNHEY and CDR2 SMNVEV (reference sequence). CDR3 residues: CASSPSTGTILYEQYF. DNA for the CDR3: TGTGCCAGCAGTCCATCGACAGGGACCATACTATACGAGCAGTACTTC.

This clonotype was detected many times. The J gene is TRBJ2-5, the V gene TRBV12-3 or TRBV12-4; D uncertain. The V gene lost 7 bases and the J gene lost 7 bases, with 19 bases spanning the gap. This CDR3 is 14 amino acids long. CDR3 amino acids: CASTLTSGSGTQYF. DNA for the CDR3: TGTGCCAGCACCTTAACCTCCGGGTCCGGGACCCAGTACTTC.

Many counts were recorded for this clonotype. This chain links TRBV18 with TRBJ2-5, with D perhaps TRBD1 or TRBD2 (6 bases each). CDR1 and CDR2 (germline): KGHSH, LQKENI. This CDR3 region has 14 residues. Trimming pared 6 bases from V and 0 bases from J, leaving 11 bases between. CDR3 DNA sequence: TGTGCCAGCTCCCGCGGGACAAACCAAGAGACCCAGTACTTC. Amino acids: CASSRGTNQETQYF. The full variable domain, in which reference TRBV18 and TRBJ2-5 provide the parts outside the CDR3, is NAGVMQNPRHLVRRRGQEARLRCSPMKGHSHVYWYRQLPEEGLKFMVYLQKENIIDESGMPKERFSAEFPKEGPSILRIQQVVRGDSAAYFCASSRGTNQETQYFGPGTRLLVL.

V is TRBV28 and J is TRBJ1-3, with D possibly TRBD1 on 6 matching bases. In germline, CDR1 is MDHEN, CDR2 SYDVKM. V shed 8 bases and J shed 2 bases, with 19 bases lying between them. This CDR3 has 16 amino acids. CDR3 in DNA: TGTGCCAGCCAAGGACAGTTGATGGTAGCTGGAAACACCATATATTTT. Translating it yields CASQGQLMVAGNTIYF.

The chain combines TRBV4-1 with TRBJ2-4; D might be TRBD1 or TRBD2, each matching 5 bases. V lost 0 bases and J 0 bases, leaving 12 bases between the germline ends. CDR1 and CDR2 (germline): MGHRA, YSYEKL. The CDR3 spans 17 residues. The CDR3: CASSQERGGLAKNIQYF. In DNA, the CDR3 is TGCGCCAGCAGCCAAGAGAGGGGCGGATTAGCCAAAAACATTCAGTACTTC.

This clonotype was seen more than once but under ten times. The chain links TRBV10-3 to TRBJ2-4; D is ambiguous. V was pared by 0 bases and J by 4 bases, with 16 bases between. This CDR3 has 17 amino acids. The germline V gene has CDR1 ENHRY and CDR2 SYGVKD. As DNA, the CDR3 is TGTGCCATCAGTGAGTCGGAAAGCCCAGTAGGGAAAAACATTCAGTACTTC. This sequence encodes CAISESESPVGKNIQYF.

CDR3 amino acids: CATRGPGGSTQYF. The CDR3 coding sequence is TGTGCCACCAGGGGACCCGGCGGGAGTACGCAGTATTTT. J is TRBJ2-3 and V is TRBV15, with 7 positions matching TRBD2. Germline CDR1 is LNHNV and CDR2 is YYDKDF (reference sequence). The CDR3 sequence is 13 residues long. V lost 6 bases, J lost 8 bases, and 8 bases stayed unmatched.